This is a list of T cell receptor beta chains from one sample in a study of shared clonotypes between healthy human individuals. TCRdb's copy holds only in-frame clones and misses some; the assay was immunoSEQ multiplex PCR. The table includes hundreds of thousands of clones, 95% to 96% detected once. The specimen was naive CD8+ T cells sorted from blood. These receptors were collected from a woman in her thirties in good health. CDR3s include the opening cysteine and the closing phenylalanine or tryptophan.

CDR3 protein | J gene | V gene
CASSHTGELFF | TRBJ2-2 | TRBV4-1
CASSQAGQGNEQFF | TRBJ2-1 | TRBV4-1
CAISSDTFTDTQYF | TRBJ2-3 | TRBV10-3
CASSLDPGGEKLFF | TRBJ1-4 | TRBV6-5
CASLVQGSRNEQFF | TRBJ2-1 | TRBV5-4
CASSLGGGNQPQHF | TRBJ1-5 | TRBV7-9
CASRGQGGYEQYF | - | TRBV2
CASSSIARINYGYTF | TRBJ1-2 | TRBV28
CASSLSGGSGSGYTF | TRBJ1-2 | TRBV27
CASDDGGSGNTIYF | TRBJ1-3 | TRBV28
CASREQGSNQPQHF | TRBJ1-5 | TRBV6-1
CASSLWTGLGEQYF | TRBJ2-7 | TRBV11-2
CASSWDREGSYEQYF | TRBJ2-7 | TRBV28
CASSMPAGYEQFF | TRBJ2-1 | TRBV19
CASAITSGRYNEQFF | TRBJ2-1 | TRBV5-6
CASSAGQGHGYTF | TRBJ1-2 | TRBV5-1
CASSLDLQARTSGTETQYF | TRBJ2-5 | TRBV11-3
CASSQAGDSYEQYF | TRBJ2-7 | TRBV4-2
CASSFVRGYTEAFF | TRBJ1-1 | TRBV27
CASSLGGYEQFF | TRBJ2-1 | TRBV27
CASSRWAGTNYGYTF | TRBJ1-2 | TRBV13
CASSLASERSTGELFF | TRBJ2-2 | TRBV5-4
CASSEAPRDRGEKLFF | TRBJ1-4 | TRBV6-1
CASSYPKEGANEAFF | TRBJ1-1 | TRBV6-5
CASSINIYNEQFF | TRBJ2-1 | TRBV27
CASSRTGSNQPQHF | TRBJ1-5 | TRBV27
CASSIYYNEQFF | TRBJ2-1 | TRBV19
CASSLGQGTGELFF | TRBJ2-2 | TRBV7-9
CAWSVLRLNQPQHF | TRBJ1-5 | TRBV30
CASSPPGPLSYEQYF | TRBJ2-7 | TRBV18
CASSSPREGAMGYGYTF | TRBJ1-2 | TRBV28
CASSNRDGTYEQYF | TRBJ2-7 | TRBV9
CASSEALSTYNEQFF | TRBJ2-1 | TRBV6-1
CASSLGGQTYNEQFF | TRBJ2-1 | TRBV7-8
CASRDPAGSGANVLTF | TRBJ2-6 | TRBV28
CASSPVVSYNEQFF | TRBJ2-1 | TRBV6-1
CASSTPSYEQYF | TRBJ2-7 | TRBV19
CASSVPSGGYTGELFF | TRBJ2-2 | TRBV13
CSVELESTRNGYTF | TRBJ1-2 | TRBV29-1
CASSINTRDTGELFF | TRBJ2-2 | TRBV5-1